The source of this T cell receptor (beta chain) is a study of cytomegalovirus exposure and HLA in healthy donors. The PCR employed 60 Vbeta primers together with 13 Jbeta primers. Data came from immunoSEQ multiplex PCR; TCRdb stores just in-frame clones and leaves some out. The sample contains 55,000 to 80,000 clones, 60% to 80% of which appear only once. This clone appeared once. The length of the CDR3 is 17 residues. The V gene lost 0 bases and the J gene lost 2 bases, with 16 bases spanning the gap. Germline assignment: CDR1 LGHNA and CDR2 YSLEER. This receptor was obtained from a woman aged 30 to 39 in good health and CMV-seropositive. The V and J genes are TRBV4-3 and TRBJ2-5; the D is unclear. Sequencing was carried out using PBMCs. The CDR3 DNA reads TGCGCCAGCAGCCAAGACTGGCAGGATGGGCATCAAGAGACCCAGTACTTC. This sequence encodes CASSQDWQDGHQETQYF.